This entry features one T cell receptor (beta chain) sequence. V lost 4 bases and J lost 3; bases outside the gene matches: 4. CDR1 LGHDT and CDR2 YNNKEL come from the germline V gene (reference sequence). This CDR3 has 16 residues. This specimen comes from a study of blood T cell repertoires in COVID-19. The wider study: Nucleic acid was either cDNA or gDNA, and it came from T cells, B-cell-depleted T cells, or PBMCs.

Produced via immunoSEQ multiplex PCR; TCRdb's table is partial and in-frame only. Of 200,000 to 300,000 clones in the sample, about 87% were seen once. The material sequenced was peripheral blood. The rearrangement uses TRBV3-1 (or the pseudogene TRBV3-2) and TRBJ2-3, with 13 positions matching TRBD2. The TCR was taken from a woman aged 60-70 years with COVID-19, enrolled during active disease. CDR3 nucleotides: TGTGCCAGCAGCCTTCGGACTAGCGGGAGAACAGATACGCAGTATTTT. It translates to CASSLRTSGRTDTQYF.